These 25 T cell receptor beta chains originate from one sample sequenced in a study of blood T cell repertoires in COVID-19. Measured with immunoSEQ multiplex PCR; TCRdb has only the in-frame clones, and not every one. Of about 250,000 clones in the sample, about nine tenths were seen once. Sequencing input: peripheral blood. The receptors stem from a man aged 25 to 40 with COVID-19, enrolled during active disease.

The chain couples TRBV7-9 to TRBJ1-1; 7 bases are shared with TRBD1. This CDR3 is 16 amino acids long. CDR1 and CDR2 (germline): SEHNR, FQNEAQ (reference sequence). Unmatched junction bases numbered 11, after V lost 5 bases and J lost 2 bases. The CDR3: CASSASDRVLNTEAFF. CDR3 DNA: TGTGCCAGCAGCGCCAGCGACAGGGTTTTAAACACTGAAGCTTTCTTT.

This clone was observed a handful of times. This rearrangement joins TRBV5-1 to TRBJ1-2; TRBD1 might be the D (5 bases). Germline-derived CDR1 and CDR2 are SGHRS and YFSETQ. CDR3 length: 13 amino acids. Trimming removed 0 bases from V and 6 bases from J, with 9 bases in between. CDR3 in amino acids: CASSLVTTDGYTF. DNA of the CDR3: TGCGCCAGCAGCTTGGTCACGACAGATGGCTACACCTTC.

The CDR3 DNA is TGTGCCACCTTACCACGGGGGATGGGTCAGCCCCAGCATTTT. Its translation is CATLPRGMGQPQHF. The chain couples TRBV19 to TRBJ1-5; possible D gene TRBD1, 5 bases. Per germline, CDR1 LNHDA and CDR2 SQIVND (reference sequence). CDR3 size: 14 residues. V lost 10 bases and J lost 6, with 19 bases in between.

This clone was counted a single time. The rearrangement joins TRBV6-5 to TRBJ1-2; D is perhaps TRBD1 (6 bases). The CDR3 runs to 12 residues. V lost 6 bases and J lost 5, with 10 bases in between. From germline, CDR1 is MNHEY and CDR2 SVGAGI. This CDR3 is CASRSTGYGYTF. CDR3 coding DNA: TGTGCCAGCAGGAGCACAGGGTATGGCTACACCTTC.

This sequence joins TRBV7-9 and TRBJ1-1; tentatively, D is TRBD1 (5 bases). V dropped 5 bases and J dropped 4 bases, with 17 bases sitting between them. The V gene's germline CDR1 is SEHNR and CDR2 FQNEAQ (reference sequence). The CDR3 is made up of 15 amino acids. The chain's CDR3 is CASSKPRQGSTEAFF. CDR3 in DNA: TGTGCCAGCAGCAAACCCCGGCAGGGTAGCACTGAAGCTTTCTTT.

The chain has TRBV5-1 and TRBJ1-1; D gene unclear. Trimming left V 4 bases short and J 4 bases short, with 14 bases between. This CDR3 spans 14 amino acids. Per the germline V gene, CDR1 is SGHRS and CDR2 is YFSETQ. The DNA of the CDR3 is TGCGCCAGCAGCCCCGACATCCTGTTCACTGAAGCTTTCTTT. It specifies CASSPDILFTEAFF.

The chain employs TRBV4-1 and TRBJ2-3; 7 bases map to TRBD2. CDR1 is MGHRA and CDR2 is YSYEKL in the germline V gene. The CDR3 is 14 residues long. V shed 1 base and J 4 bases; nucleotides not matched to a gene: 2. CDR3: CASSQGSGADTQYF. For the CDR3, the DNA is TGCGCCAGCAGCCAAGGGAGCGGGGCAGATACGCAGTATTTT.

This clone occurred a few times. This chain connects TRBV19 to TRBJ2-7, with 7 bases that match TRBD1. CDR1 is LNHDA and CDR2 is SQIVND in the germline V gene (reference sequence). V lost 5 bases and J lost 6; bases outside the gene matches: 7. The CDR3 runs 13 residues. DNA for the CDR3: TGTGCCAGTAGTCGACAGGGTAAGAGCGAGCAGTACTTC. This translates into CASSRQGKSEQYF. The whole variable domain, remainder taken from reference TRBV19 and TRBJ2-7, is DGGITQSPKYLFRKEGQNVTLSCEQNLNHDAMYWYRQDPGQGLRLIYYSQIVNDFQKGDIAEGYSVSREKKESFPLTVTSAQKNPTAFYLCASSRQGKSEQYFGPGTRLTVT.

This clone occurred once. CDR3 coding DNA: TGTGCCAGCAGCTTTGGTCGCGGGGGCTTAAGCTCCTACAATGAGCAGTTCTTC. Protein product: CASSFGRGGLSSYNEQFF. The genes are TRBV7-3 and TRBJ2-1; tentatively, D is TRBD2 (7 bases). The germline V gene encodes CDR1 SGHTA and CDR2 FQGTGA. The length of the CDR3 is 18 residues. Trimming took 3 bases from V and 0 from J, leaving 18 bases between them.

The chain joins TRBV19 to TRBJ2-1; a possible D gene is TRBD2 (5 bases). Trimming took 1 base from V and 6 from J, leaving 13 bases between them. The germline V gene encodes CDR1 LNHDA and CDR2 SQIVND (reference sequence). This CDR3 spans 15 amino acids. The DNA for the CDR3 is TGTGCCAGTAGTATAGGGGCAGGAGGCCCCAATGAGCAGTTCTTC. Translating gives CASSIGAGGPNEQFF.

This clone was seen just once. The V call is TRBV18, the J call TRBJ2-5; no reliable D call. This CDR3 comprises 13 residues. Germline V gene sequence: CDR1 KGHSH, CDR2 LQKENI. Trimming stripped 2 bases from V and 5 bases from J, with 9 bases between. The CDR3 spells CASSPERQETQYF. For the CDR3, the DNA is TGTGCCAGCTCACCAGAGAGGCAGGAGACCCAGTACTTC.

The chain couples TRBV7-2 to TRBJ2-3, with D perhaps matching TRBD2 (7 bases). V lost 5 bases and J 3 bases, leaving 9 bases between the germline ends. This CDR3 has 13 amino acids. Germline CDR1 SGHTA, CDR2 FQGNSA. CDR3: CASSRGATDTQYF. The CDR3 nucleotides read TGTGCCAGCAGCCGGGGGGCAACAGATACGCAGTATTTT. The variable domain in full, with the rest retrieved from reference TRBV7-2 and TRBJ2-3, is GAGVSQSPSNKVTEKGKDVELRCDPISGHTALYWYRQSLGQGLEFLIYFQGNSAPDKSGLPSDRFSAERTGGSVSTLTIQRTQQEDSAVYLCASSRGATDTQYFGPGTRLTVL.

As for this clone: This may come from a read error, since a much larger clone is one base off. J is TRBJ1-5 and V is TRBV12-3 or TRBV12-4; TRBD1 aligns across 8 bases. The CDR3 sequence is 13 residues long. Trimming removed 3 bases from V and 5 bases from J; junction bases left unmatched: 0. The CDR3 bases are TGTGCCAGCAGTTTGACAGGGGATCAGCCCCAGCATTTT. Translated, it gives CASSLTGDQPQHF.

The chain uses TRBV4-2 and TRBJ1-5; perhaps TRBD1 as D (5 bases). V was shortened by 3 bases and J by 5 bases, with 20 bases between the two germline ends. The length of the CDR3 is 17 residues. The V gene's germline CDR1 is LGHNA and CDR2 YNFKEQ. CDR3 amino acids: CASSHQITGKRDQPQHF. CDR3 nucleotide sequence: TGTGCCAGCAGCCACCAGATAACAGGTAAAAGGGATCAGCCCCAGCATTTT.

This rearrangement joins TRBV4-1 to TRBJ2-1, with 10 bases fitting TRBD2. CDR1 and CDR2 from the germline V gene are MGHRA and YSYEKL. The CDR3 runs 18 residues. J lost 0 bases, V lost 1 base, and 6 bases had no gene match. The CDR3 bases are TGCGCCAGCAGCCAAGGTCTAGCGGGGGACGCCTCCTACAATGAGCAGTTCTTC. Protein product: CASSQGLAGDASYNEQFF.

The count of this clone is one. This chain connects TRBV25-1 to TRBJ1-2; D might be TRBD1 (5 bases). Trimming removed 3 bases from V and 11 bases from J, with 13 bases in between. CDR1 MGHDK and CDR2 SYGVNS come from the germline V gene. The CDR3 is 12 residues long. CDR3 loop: CASSDSRQIYTF. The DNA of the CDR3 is TGTGCCAGCAGTGATTCCCGACAGATATACACCTTC.

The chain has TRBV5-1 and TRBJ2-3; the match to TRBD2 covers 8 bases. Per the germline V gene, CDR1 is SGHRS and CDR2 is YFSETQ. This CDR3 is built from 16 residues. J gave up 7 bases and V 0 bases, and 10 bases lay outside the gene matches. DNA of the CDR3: TGCGCCAGCAGCTTGGCCGCGGGGGGCCTCACGAATACGCAGTATTTT. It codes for CASSLAAGGLTNTQYF.

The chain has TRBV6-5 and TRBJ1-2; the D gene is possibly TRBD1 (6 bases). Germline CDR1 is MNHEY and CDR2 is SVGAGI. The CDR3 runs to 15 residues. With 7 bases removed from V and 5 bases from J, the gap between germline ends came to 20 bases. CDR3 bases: TGTGCCAGCACCTACTCCCGTGGACAGAATTATGGCTACACCTTC. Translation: CASTYSRGQNYGYTF.

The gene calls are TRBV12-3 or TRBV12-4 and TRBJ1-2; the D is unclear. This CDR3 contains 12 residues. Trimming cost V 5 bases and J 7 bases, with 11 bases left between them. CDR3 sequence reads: CASSASGSGYTF. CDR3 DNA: TGTGCCAGCAGTGCAAGCGGGAGTGGCTACACCTTC.

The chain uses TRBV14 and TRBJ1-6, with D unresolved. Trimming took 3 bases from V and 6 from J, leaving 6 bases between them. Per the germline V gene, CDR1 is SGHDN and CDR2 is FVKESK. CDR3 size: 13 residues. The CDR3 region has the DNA TGTGCCAGCAGCCAGCGGTTTAATTCACCCCTCCACTTT. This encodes CASSQRFNSPLHF.

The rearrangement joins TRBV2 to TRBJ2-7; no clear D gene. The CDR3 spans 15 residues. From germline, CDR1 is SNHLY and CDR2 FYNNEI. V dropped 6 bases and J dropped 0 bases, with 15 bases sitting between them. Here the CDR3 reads CASRDSATLSYEQYF. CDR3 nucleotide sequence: TGTGCCAGCAGAGACTCGGCTACCCTCTCCTACGAGCAGTACTTC.

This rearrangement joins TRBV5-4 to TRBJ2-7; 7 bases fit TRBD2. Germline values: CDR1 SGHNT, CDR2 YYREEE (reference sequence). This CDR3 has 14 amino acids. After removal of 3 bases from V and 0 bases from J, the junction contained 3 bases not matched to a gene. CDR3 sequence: CASSWRGSSYEQYF. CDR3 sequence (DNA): TGTGCCAGCAGCTGGCGGGGGAGCTCCTACGAGCAGTACTTC.

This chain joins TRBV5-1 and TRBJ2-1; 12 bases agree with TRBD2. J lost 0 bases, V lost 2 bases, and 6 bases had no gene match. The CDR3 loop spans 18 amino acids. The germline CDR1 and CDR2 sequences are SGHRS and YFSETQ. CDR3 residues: CASSLPSGGESSYNEQFF. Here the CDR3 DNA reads TGCGCCAGCAGCTTACCTAGCGGGGGGGAGAGCTCCTACAATGAGCAGTTCTTC.

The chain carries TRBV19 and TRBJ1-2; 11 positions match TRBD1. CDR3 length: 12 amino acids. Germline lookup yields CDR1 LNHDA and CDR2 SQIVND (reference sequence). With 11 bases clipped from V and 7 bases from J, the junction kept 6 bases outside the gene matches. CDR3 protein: CASRTGGGGYTF. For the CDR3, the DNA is TGTGCCTCGAGGACAGGGGGCGGTGGCTACACCTTC.

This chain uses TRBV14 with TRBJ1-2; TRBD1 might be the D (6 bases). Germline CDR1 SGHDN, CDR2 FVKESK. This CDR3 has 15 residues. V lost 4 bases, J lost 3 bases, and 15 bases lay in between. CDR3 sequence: CASSPGAGPDYGYTF. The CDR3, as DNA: TGTGCCAGCAGCCCAGGGGCAGGCCCCGACTATGGCTACACCTTC.